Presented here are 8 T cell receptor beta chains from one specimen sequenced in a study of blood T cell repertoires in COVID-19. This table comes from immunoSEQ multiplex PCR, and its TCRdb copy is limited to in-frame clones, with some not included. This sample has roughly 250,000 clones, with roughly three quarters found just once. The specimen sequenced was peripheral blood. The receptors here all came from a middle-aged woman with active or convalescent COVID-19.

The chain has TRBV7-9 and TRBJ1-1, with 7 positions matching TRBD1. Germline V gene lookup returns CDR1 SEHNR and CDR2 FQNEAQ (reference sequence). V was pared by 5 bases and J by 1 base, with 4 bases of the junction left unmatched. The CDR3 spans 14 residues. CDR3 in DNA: TGTGCCAGCAGCACAGACAGGGCGAACACTGAAGCTTTCTTT. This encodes CASSTDRANTEAFF.

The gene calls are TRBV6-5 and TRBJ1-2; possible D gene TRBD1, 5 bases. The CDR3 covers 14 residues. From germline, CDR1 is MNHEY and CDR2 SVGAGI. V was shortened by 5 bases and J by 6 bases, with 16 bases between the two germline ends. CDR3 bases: TGTGCCAGCAGTCCCGCAGGGTGGTCCCATGGCTACACCTTC. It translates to CASSPAGWSHGYTF.

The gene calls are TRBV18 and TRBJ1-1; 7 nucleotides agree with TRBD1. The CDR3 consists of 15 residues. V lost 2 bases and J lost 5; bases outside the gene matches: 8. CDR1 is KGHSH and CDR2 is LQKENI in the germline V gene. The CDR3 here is CASSPETGVGTEAFF. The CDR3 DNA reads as TGTGCCAGCTCACCAGAAACAGGGGTCGGTACTGAAGCTTTCTTT.

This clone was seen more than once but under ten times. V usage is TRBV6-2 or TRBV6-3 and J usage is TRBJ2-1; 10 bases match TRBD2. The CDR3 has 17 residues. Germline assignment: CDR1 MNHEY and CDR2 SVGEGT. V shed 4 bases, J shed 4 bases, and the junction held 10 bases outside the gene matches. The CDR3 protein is CASSSLASGRPYNEQFF. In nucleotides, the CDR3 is TGTGCCAGCAGTTCTCTGGCTAGCGGGAGACCTTACAATGAGCAGTTCTTC.

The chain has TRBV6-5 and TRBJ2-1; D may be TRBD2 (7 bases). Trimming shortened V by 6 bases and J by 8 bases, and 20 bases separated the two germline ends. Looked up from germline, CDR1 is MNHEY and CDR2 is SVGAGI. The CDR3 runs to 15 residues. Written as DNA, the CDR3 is TGTGCCAGCAGGTCGACGGGGGGCCCTTTATATGAGCAGTTCTTC. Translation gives CASRSTGGPLYEQFF.

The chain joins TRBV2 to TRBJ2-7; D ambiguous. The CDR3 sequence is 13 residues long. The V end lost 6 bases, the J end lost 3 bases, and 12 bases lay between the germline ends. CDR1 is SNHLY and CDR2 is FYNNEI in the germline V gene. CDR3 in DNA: TGTGCCAGCAGCCCCTCCCCGGTCTACGAGCAGTACGTC. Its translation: CASSPSPVYEQYV.

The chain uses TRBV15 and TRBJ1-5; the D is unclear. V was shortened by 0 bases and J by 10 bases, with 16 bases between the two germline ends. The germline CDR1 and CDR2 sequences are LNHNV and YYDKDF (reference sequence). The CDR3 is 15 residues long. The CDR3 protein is CATSRDRIGGLPQHF. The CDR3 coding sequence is TGTGCCACCAGCAGAGATCGAATTGGAGGGTTACCCCAGCATTTT.

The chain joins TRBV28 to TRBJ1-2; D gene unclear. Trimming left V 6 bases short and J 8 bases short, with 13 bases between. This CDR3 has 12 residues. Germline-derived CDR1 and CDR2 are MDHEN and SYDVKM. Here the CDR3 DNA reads TGTGCCAGCAGACTCCGGGCGGGGGGCTACACCTTC. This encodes CASRLRAGGYTF.